These T cell receptor beta chains were read from a single sample in a study of T cells in localized non-small cell lung cancer. Assay used: immunoSEQ multiplex PCR; TCRdb lists only in-frame clones, some missing. The sample contains 70,000 to 85,000 clones, around 85% of which appear only once. The source was peripheral blood, collected before any cancer treatment. Receptors were obtained from a female donor of 60 years or more with stage I lung adenocarcinoma. Both conserved end residues are trimmed from each CDR3. A D gene is named only where the DNA matches it firmly. Clone size is shown for a subset of rows, as once, few, many or a class of expanded clone.

v_call	clone_size	j_call	d_call	cdr3_aa
TRBV29-1	.	TRBJ1-1	TRBD1	SPTRTGGYTEAF
TRBV10-1	.	TRBJ2-1	.	ASSYLRDEGGNEQF
TRBV5-4	.	TRBJ2-7	.	ASSLPGVYEQY
TRBV19	.	TRBJ2-3	TRBD2	ASSIGGRVTDTQY
TRBV6-6	.	TRBJ1-1	.	ASSAMNTEAF
TRBV2	.	TRBJ1-5	.	ASRRDSNQPQH
TRBV6-5	once	TRBJ2-5	TRBD1	ASSRGQGVSETQY
TRBV5-1	.	TRBJ2-1	.	ASSPAELVLNNEQF
TRBV5-1	.	TRBJ1-5	.	ASSLGDISNQPQH
TRBV16	.	TRBJ2-1	.	ASSPRLSNEQF
TRBV2	.	TRBJ2-6	.	ASSAQGPGANVLT